The rows below give T cell receptor beta chains drawn from one sample of a study of spatial heterogeneity in lung cancer. MiXCR, applied by TCRdb to the 5' RACE reads, yields one record per CDR3 protein. Here the sample spans roughly 1,200 distinct CDR3 sequences, around 30% being singletons. The sequencing here drew on normal lung tissue next to the tumor, taken at surgery. The receptors shown here come from a female donor with early-stage non-small cell lung cancer. Both conserved end residues are part of each CDR3. The D gene is left open where the match is weak. Not all rows give a size; the values are once, few, many and, for expanded clones, a class.

j_gene: TRBJ1-2; d_gene: NA; len: 13; abundance: large; v_gene: TRBV27; CDR3nt: TGTGCCAGCAGTTCAGGACGGCTCTATGGCTACACCTTC; CDR3aa: CASSSGRLYGYTF
j_gene: TRBJ2-5; d_gene: NA; len: 11; abundance: hyperexpanded; v_gene: TRBV6-2/TRBV6-3; CDR3nt: TGTGCCAGCAGTTATGGAGAGACCCAGTACTTC; CDR3aa: CASSYGETQYF
j_gene: TRBJ2-3; d_gene: NA; len: 15; abundance: large; v_gene: TRBV7-8; CDR3nt: TGTGCCAGCAGCTTATACCCTTCTAGCACAGATACGCAGTATTTT; CDR3aa: CASSLYPSSTDTQYF
j_gene: TRBJ1-5; d_gene: TRBD1; len: 15; abundance: medium-sized; v_gene: TRBV19; CDR3nt: TGTGCCAGTAAGTTCAGACAGGGTGGGAATCAGCCCCAGCATTTT; CDR3aa: CASKFRQGGNQPQHF
j_gene: TRBJ2-2; d_gene: TRBD1; len: 17; abundance: once; v_gene: TRBV27; CDR3nt: TGTGCCAGCAGTTCGTGGACCGGGACAGGGAGAACCGGGGAGCTGTTTTTT; CDR3aa: CASSSWTGTGRTGELFF
j_gene: TRBJ2-3; d_gene: TRBD1; len: 16; abundance: NA; v_gene: TRBV13; CDR3nt: TGTGCCAGCAGCTTTGTTGGGACAGGGAACACAGATACGCAGTATTTT; CDR3aa: CASSFVGTGNTDTQYF
j_gene: TRBJ2-7; d_gene: TRBD2; len: 14; abundance: NA; v_gene: TRBV28; CDR3nt: TGTGCCAGCAGTTTTAGCGGGGGCTCCTACGAGCAGTACTTC; CDR3aa: CASSFSGGSYEQYF
j_gene: TRBJ1-2; d_gene: TRBD1; len: 17; abundance: large; v_gene: TRBV12-3/TRBV12-4; CDR3nt: TGTGCCAGCAGTTTAGCGCTCCAAGGACAGGGCCCCTATGGCTACACCTTC; CDR3aa: CASSLALQGQGPYGYTF
j_gene: TRBJ2-3; d_gene: TRBD1; len: 16; abundance: NA; v_gene: TRBV18; CDR3nt: TGTGCCAGCTCAAGAGGGACAGGGGGCGAACATTATACGCAGTATTTT; CDR3aa: CASSRGTGGEHYTQYF
j_gene: TRBJ2-7; d_gene: TRBD2; len: 13; abundance: NA; v_gene: TRBV20-1; CDR3nt: TGCAGTGCTCTGACTTTAGCGGGCTACGAGCAGTACTTC; CDR3aa: CSALTLAGYEQYF
j_gene: TRBJ1-1; d_gene: TRBD1; len: 12; abundance: NA; v_gene: TRBV29-1; CDR3nt: TGCAGCGCGATGACAGGGTTCACTGAAGCTTTCTTT; CDR3aa: CSAMTGFTEAFF
j_gene: TRBJ2-5; d_gene: NA; len: 17; abundance: NA; v_gene: TRBV7-2; CDR3nt: TGTGCCAGCAGCTTAGCGGGGACCGAGGGGTGGCAAGAGACCCAGTACTTC; CDR3aa: CASSLAGTEGWQETQYF
j_gene: TRBJ2-4; d_gene: TRBD2; len: 16; abundance: large; v_gene: TRBV6-5; CDR3nt: TGTGCCAGCAGCGCCGGCGGGACTAGCGGGGGGAACATTCAGTACTTC; CDR3aa: CASSAGGTSGGNIQYF
j_gene: TRBJ2-2; d_gene: NA; len: 15; abundance: large; v_gene: TRBV9; CDR3nt: TGTGCCAGCAGCGTAGTAGCCATAAACACCGGGGAGCTGTTTTTT; CDR3aa: CASSVVAINTGELFF